Reported below is one T cell receptor (beta chain). Its specificity is unknown. Germline V gene sequence: CDR1 MDHEN, CDR2 SYDVKM. This CDR3 is 14 amino acids long. Trimming shortened V by 0 bases and J by 12 bases, and 15 bases separated the two germline ends. Via MiXCR, TCRdb re-called the reads, giving one row per CDR3 protein. Of more than 500,000 distinct CDR3 sequences in the sample, approximately 15% were seen once. These data belong to a study of T cell repertoires in cytomegalovirus infection. The overall study: An indication of both CMV infection and matching HLA type came from public TCR beta signatures. Whole-study results and caveats: The response measured ex vivo was dominated by TCR beta clonotypes (HLA-C-restricted and CMV-specific). Pooled public TCR beta family frequency picked out CMV carriers with the relevant HLA.

This chain links TRBV28 with TRBJ2-1; tentatively, D is TRBD2 (6 bases). Sequencing was done on a sample of CD8+ T cells from PBMCs. The TCR was taken from a human donor in good health (CMV status not recorded). Some clones in this sample may be carry-over from other donors' samples. As DNA, the CDR3 is TGTGCCAGCAGTTTATGGGTAAGGAGGGGTGCGCAGTTCTTC. This translates into CASSLWVRRGAQFF. The variable domain in full, with the rest retrieved from reference TRBV28 and TRBJ2-1, is DVKVTQSSRYLVKRTGEKVFLECVQDMDHENMFWYRQDPGLGLRLIYFSYDVKMKEKGDIPEGYSVSREKKERFSLILESASTNQTSMYLCASSLWVRRGAQFFGPGTRLTVL.